These 27 T cell receptor beta chains originate from one sample sequenced in a study of cytomegalovirus exposure and HLA in healthy donors. The study ran its PCR with 60 Vbeta and 13 Jbeta primers. The data were produced by immunoSEQ multiplex PCR, yet TCRdb's version contains in-frame clones alone and is incomplete. Found here are about 140,000 clones, around 72% of them singletons; the top ten hold around 4.2%. Sequences were obtained from PBMCs. These receptors were taken from a man aged 45-65 years in good health and CMV-seropositive.

With respect to this clone: An end of the junction differs from the germline gene, which may be a read error. This sequence joins TRBV9 and TRBJ2-2; the D is unclear. Per the germline V gene, CDR1 is SGDLS and CDR2 is YYNGEE. This CDR3 has 14 residues. In DNA, the CDR3 is TGTGCCAGCAGCCTCACAACCACCCCGAAGGAGCTGTCTTTT. Its protein is CASSLTTTPKELSF.

The V call is TRBV5-6, the J call TRBJ2-2; tentative D call: TRBD2 (6 bases). V was pared by 4 bases and J by 6 bases, with 16 bases between. Germline V gene lookup returns CDR1 SGHDT and CDR2 YYEEEE. The CDR3 contains 15 residues. The CDR3 coding sequence is TGTGCCAGCAGCCTAGCGCTAGCAAGTCCCGGGGAGCTGTTTTTT. It is translated as CASSLALASPGELFF.

V and J are TRBV11-2 and TRBJ2-1; 11 bases agree with TRBD1. The junction had 8 bases not matched to a gene; V was cut back by 2 bases and J by 2 bases. CDR1 is SGHAT and CDR2 is FQNNGV in the germline V gene. The CDR3 is 18 residues long. The CDR3 coding sequence is TGTGCCAGCAGCTTATTGTCCAGGGACAGGGGGACCTACAATGAGCAGTTCTTC. Amino acids: CASSLLSRDRGTYNEQFF.

This clone was observed a single time. This chain uses TRBV5-1 with TRBJ2-7; D might be TRBD1 (6 bases). Trimming pared 4 bases from V and 5 bases from J, leaving 10 bases between. CDR3 size: 12 residues. From germline, CDR1 is SGHRS and CDR2 YFSETQ. The CDR3, as DNA: TGCGCCAGCAGCATGGACAGTCACGAGCAGTACTTC. Amino acids: CASSMDSHEQYF.

This chain uses TRBV7-9 with TRBJ1-2; no definite D call. CDR1 SEHNR and CDR2 FQNEAQ come from the germline V gene (reference sequence). The V and J ends lost 5 bases and 8 bases respectively, with 12 bases between them. CDR3 length equals 12 residues. As DNA, the CDR3 is TGTGCCAGCAGCCCTCAGCCTAGCGGCTACACCTTC. Translated: CASSPQPSGYTF.

The chain carries TRBV6-5 and TRBJ2-2, with D uncertain. The CDR3 consists of 13 residues. The V and J ends lost 4 bases and 10 bases respectively, with 13 bases between them. Germline V CDR1 and CDR2: MNHEY, SVGAGI. The CDR3 is CASSSEPQVELFF. CDR3 DNA sequence: TGTGCCAGCAGTTCCGAGCCTCAGGTGGAGCTGTTTTTT.

This sequence joins TRBV5-6 and TRBJ1-3; 9 bases line up with TRBD1. V was pared by 0 bases and J by 4 bases, with 5 bases of the junction left unmatched. Germline V gives CDR1 SGHDT, CDR2 YYEEEE. The CDR3 is 16 amino acids. In DNA form, the CDR3 reads TGTGCCAGCAGCTTGGTGGGACAGGGTCTCGGAAACACCATATATTTT. The encoded protein is CASSLVGQGLGNTIYF.

This clone was seen a handful of times. The chain links TRBV29-1 to TRBJ1-2; TRBD1 might be the D (6 bases). Germline V gives CDR1 SQVTM, CDR2 ANQGSEA. The CDR3 runs 15 residues. V was shortened by 4 bases and J by 7 bases, with 22 bases between the two germline ends. CDR3 bases: TGCAGCGTTGGTTCAGGGGACTACTTGACGCGTGGCTACACCTTC. Protein product: CSVGSGDYLTRGYTF. Full variable domain (remainder filled in from reference TRBV29-1 and TRBJ1-2): SAVISQKPSRDICQRGTSLTIQCQVDSQVTMMFWYRQQPGQSLTLIATANQGSEATYESGFVIDKFPISRPNLTFSTLTVSNMSPEDSSIYLCSVGSGDYLTRGYTFGSGTRLTVV.

The CDR3 DNA reads TGTGCCAGCAGTGAACAGGGAATCTTCACTGAAGCTTTCTTT. It codes for CASSEQGIFTEAFF. The rearrangement links TRBV7-9 to TRBJ1-1, with D possibly being TRBD1 (6 bases). The CDR3 totals 14 residues. Trimming pared 6 bases from V and 4 bases from J, leaving 15 bases between. In germline, CDR1 is SEHNR, CDR2 FQNEAQ (reference sequence).

Comments on this clone: In the same sample, other DNA sequences code for this CDR3. The V call is TRBV6-5, the J call TRBJ1-1; TRBD1 agrees at 7 bases. The CDR3 covers 14 residues. V shed 7 bases and J 5 bases; nucleotides not matched to a gene: 10. In germline, CDR1 is MNHEY, CDR2 SVGAGI. The DNA for the CDR3 is TGTGCCAGCAAAAGACAGGGACCGAATACTGAAGCTTTCTTT. Residues: CASKRQGPNTEAFF.

This clone was counted only a few times. The V gene is TRBV27, the J gene TRBJ2-1, with TRBD1 as a possible D gene (6 bases). Trimming removed 6 bases from V and 7 bases from J, with 16 bases in between. In germline, CDR1 is MNHEY, CDR2 SMNVEV (reference sequence). The CDR3 extends over 14 amino acids. The CDR3 sequence: CASRQNRVVNEQFF. As DNA, the CDR3 is TGTGCCAGCAGGCAGAACAGGGTAGTGAATGAGCAGTTCTTC.

This rearrangement joins TRBV15 to TRBJ2-2; possible D gene TRBD1, 6 bases. Germline CDR1 LNHNV, CDR2 YYDKDF (reference sequence). CDR3 size: 17 residues. The V end lost 2 bases, the J end lost 5 bases, and 18 bases lay between the germline ends. CDR3 in amino acids: CATSRNPWGRVTGELFF. CDR3 nucleotides: TGTGCCACCAGCAGAAACCCATGGGGGCGAGTTACCGGGGAGCTGTTTTTT.

This clone was counted only a few times. The gene calls are TRBV6-5 and TRBJ1-1; 8 bases match TRBD1. V lost 6 bases to trimming and J lost 1 base; unmatched junction nucleotides: 7. Looked up from germline, CDR1 is MNHEY and CDR2 is SVGAGI. The CDR3 has 15 amino acids. CDR3 sequence reads: CASRKDRGRNTEAFF. The CDR3 nucleotides are TGTGCCAGCAGAAAAGACAGGGGCAGGAACACTGAAGCTTTCTTT.

V and J are TRBV4-1 and TRBJ2-3; TRBD2 aligns across 16 bases. The CDR3 is 17 amino acids. Per germline, CDR1 MGHRA and CDR2 YSYEKL. The junction had 7 bases not matched to a gene; V was cut back by 9 bases and J by 1 base. The CDR3 region is CASGTGTSGRGTDTQYF. The CDR3 DNA sequence: TGCGCCAGTGGGACCGGGACTAGCGGGAGGGGCACAGATACGCAGTATTTT.

The rearrangement links TRBV18 to TRBJ2-5; the match to TRBD1 covers 7 bases. The CDR3 runs 13 residues. Germline V gene lookup returns CDR1 KGHSH and CDR2 LQKENI. V trimming: 3 bases; J trimming: 4 bases; junction bases outside the gene matches: 2. CDR3 sequence: CASSPGQTETQYF. The CDR3 DNA reads as TGTGCCAGCTCACCGGGACAGACAGAGACCCAGTACTTC. Based on the CDR3 plus reference TRBV18 and TRBJ2-5, the full variable domain is NAGVMQNPRHLVRRRGQEARLRCSPMKGHSHVYWYRQLPEEGLKFMVYLQKENIIDESGMPKERFSAEFPKEGPSILRIQQVVRGDSAAYFCASSPGQTETQYFGPGTRLLVL.

V and J are TRBV11-2 and TRBJ1-3, with 7 bases fitting TRBD1. CDR3 length equals 17 residues. After removal of 5 bases from V and 0 bases from J, the junction contained 10 bases not matched to a gene. Per the germline V gene, CDR1 is SGHAT and CDR2 is FQNNGV. CDR3 in DNA: TGTGCCAGCAGCCCCCGGACAGGAATAGCCTCTGGAAACACCATATATTTT. Translating it yields CASSPRTGIASGNTIYF. Full variable domain (remainder filled in from reference TRBV11-2 and TRBJ1-3): EAGVAQSPRYKIIEKRQSVAFWCNPISGHATLYWYQQILGQGPKLLIQFQNNGVVDDSQLPKDRFSAERLKGVDSTLKIQPAKLEDSAVYLCASSPRTGIASGNTIYFGEGSWLTVV.

The chain carries TRBV18 and TRBJ1-5, with 7 nucleotides matching TRBD1. The CDR3 sequence is 14 residues long. J was trimmed by 5 bases and V by 1 base; bases with no gene match: 2. Germline V CDR1 and CDR2: KGHSH, LQKENI. In DNA form, the CDR3 reads TGTGCCAGCTCACCACAGGGGGCCGATCAGCCCCAGCATTTT. Amino acids: CASSPQGADQPQHF.

The chain combines TRBV7-3 with TRBJ1-6; D is ambiguous. This CDR3 comprises 14 residues. The germline CDR1 and CDR2 sequences are SGHTA and FQGTGA. The ends were cut back, 2 bases at V and 6 bases at J, with 8 bases in the middle. CDR3 sequence (DNA): TGTGCCAGCAGCTTACTTTCGTCTAATTCACCCCTCCACTTT. This sequence encodes CASSLLSSNSPLHF.

This chain joins TRBV7-2 and TRBJ2-7, with 7 bases aligning to TRBD2. Germline V gives CDR1 SGHTA, CDR2 FQGNSA. The V segment lost 5 bases and the J segment 6 bases; nucleotides outside the gene matches: 7. CDR3 size: 13 residues. The CDR3 nucleotides are TGTGCCAGCAGCACCGGACTAGTTCTCGAGCAGTACTTC. Encoded protein: CASSTGLVLEQYF.

This clone was observed a single time. The gene calls are TRBV25-1 and TRBJ2-3; TRBD1 agrees at 8 bases. In germline, CDR1 is MGHDK, CDR2 SYGVNS. J lost 2 bases, V lost 6 bases, and 7 bases had no gene match. This CDR3 has 15 residues. CDR3 DNA sequence: TGTGCCAGCAGGGCGCGGACAGGGCACACAGATACGCAGTATTTT. Amino acids: CASRARTGHTDTQYF.

The gene calls are TRBV5-1 and TRBJ2-7; 7 bases agree with TRBD1. Looked up from germline, CDR1 is SGHRS and CDR2 is YFSETQ. The length of the CDR3 is 14 residues. V shed 4 bases, J shed 3 bases, and the junction held 7 bases outside the gene matches. CDR3 DNA: TGCGCCAGCAGCCCAGGGACAGATTTCTACGAGCAGTACTTC. Protein sequence: CASSPGTDFYEQYF.

The rearrangement uses TRBV5-1 and TRBJ2-7, with 7 bases identical to TRBD1. CDR3 length: 17 amino acids. With V trimmed by 0 bases and J by 2 bases, 11 bases remained unmatched. Germline CDR1 is SGHRS and CDR2 is YFSETQ. This CDR3 reads CASSLAGGALGTYEQYF. The CDR3 bases are TGCGCCAGCAGCTTGGCAGGGGGAGCTTTGGGGACCTACGAGCAGTACTTC.

The rearrangement uses TRBV5-1 and TRBJ2-1; 13 bases line up with TRBD2. V lost 5 bases and J lost 8; bases outside the gene matches: 7. From germline, CDR1 is SGHRS and CDR2 YFSETQ. The CDR3 runs 15 residues. CDR3 protein: CASRRLAGGMDEQFF. CDR3 sequence (DNA): TGCGCCAGCAGAAGACTAGCGGGGGGCATGGATGAGCAGTTCTTC.

This clone was seen a handful of times. V is TRBV10-3 and J is TRBJ2-2, with TRBD1 matching over 9 bases. Trimming removed 8 bases from V and 1 base from J; junction bases left unmatched: 5. CDR1 is ENHRY and CDR2 is SYGVKD in the germline V gene. The CDR3 sequence is 15 residues long. CDR3: CAIGEGQGNTGELFF. CDR3 in DNA: TGTGCCATCGGGGAGGGACAGGGGAACACCGGGGAGCTGTTTTTT.

The chain couples TRBV11-2 to TRBJ1-2; the D is unclear. Germline values: CDR1 SGHAT, CDR2 FQNNGV. Trimming cost V 5 bases and J 5 bases, with 9 bases left between them. The CDR3 is made up of 12 amino acids. CDR3 nucleotide sequence: TGTGCCAGCAGCCCAGAAGTGTATGGCTACACCTTC. Its protein product is CASSPEVYGYTF.

The CDR3 DNA reads TGTGCCAGCAAAGCGTCAGTGGGAAACACCATATATTTT. Translation: CASKASVGNTIYF. The rearrangement links TRBV6-6 to TRBJ1-3, with unresolved D. The CDR3 has 13 amino acids. Germline CDR1 reads MNHNY; CDR2 reads SVGAGI (reference sequence). V lost 7 bases to trimming and J lost 4 bases, with 11 bases between them.

The chain combines TRBV6-1 with TRBJ1-1; D not resolved. This CDR3 is 12 amino acids long. The germline V gene encodes CDR1 MNHNS and CDR2 SASEGT. Deletions cut 9 bases from V and 10 bases from J, with 18 bases between. CDR3 amino acids: CASSDRSRGAFF. CDR3 coding DNA: TGTGCCAGTTCTGATAGGTCACGGGGAGCTTTCTTT.